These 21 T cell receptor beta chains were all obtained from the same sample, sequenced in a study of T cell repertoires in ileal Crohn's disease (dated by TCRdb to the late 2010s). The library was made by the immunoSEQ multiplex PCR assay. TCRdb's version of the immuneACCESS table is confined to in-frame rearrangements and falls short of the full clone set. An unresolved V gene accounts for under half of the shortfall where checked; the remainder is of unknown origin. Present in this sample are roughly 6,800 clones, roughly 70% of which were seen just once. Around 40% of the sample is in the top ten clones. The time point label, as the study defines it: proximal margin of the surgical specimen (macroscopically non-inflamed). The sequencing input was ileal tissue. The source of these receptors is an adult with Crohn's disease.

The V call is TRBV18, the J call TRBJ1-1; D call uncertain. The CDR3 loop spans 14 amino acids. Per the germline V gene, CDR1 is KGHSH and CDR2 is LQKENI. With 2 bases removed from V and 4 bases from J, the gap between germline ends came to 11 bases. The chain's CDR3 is CASSPKGGITEAFF. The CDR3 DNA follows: TGTGCCAGCTCACCAAAGGGAGGCATCACTGAAGCTTTCTTT. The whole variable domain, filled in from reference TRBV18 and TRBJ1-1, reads NAGVMQNPRHLVRRRGQEARLRCSPMKGHSHVYWYRQLPEEGLKFMVYLQKENIIDESGMPKERFSAEFPKEGPSILRIQQVVRGDSAAYFCASSPKGGITEAFFGQGTRLTVV.

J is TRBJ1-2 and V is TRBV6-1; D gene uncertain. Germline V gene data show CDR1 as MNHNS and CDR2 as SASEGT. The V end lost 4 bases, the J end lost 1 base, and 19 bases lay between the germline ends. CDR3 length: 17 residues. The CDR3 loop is CASSGSQDAWVNYGYTF. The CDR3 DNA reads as TGTGCCAGCAGTGGGTCTCAGGACGCCTGGGTTAACTATGGCTACACCTTC.

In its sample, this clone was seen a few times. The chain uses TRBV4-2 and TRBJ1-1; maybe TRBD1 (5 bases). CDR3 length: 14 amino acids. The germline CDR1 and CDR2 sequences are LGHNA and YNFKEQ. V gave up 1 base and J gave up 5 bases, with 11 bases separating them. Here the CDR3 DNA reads TGTGCCAGCAGCCAAGGGGACGTGGTTACTGAAGCTTTCTTT. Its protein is CASSQGDVVTEAFF.

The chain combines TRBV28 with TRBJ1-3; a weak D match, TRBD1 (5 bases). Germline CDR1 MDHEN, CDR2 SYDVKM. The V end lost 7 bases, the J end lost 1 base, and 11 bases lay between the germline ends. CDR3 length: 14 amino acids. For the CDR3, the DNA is TGTGCCAGCACCATTGGGGGTTCTGGAAACACCATATATTTT. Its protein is CASTIGGSGNTIYF.

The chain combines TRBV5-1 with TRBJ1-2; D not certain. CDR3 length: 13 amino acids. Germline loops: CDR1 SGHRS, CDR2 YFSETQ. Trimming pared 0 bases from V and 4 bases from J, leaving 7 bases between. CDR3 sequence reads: CASSLDGSYGYTF. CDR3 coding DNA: TGCGCCAGCAGCTTGGACGGGTCCTATGGCTACACCTTC.

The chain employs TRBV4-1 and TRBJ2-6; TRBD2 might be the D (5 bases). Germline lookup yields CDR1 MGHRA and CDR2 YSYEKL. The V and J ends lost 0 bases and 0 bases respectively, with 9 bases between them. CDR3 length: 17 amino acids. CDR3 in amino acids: CASSQEEARSGANVLTF. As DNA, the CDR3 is TGCGCCAGCAGCCAAGAGGAGGCCCGCTCTGGGGCCAACGTCCTGACTTTC.

CDR3 residues: CASKQRNIQYF. In DNA form, the CDR3 reads TGTGCCAGCAAACAGCGTAACATTCAGTACTTC. The V gene is TRBV6-5, the J gene TRBJ2-4; D gene unclear. The CDR3 is 11 amino acids. The V end was cut by 7 bases, the J end by 7 bases, with 8 bases between. Germline V gene lookup returns CDR1 MNHEY and CDR2 SVGAGI.

CDR3 region: CASSFPLPGAYNEQFF. DNA for the CDR3: TGCGCCAGCAGCTTCCCTCTGCCGGGAGCGTACAATGAGCAGTTCTTC. The J gene is TRBJ2-1, the V gene TRBV5-1; D perhaps matches TRBD2 (6 bases). This CDR3 region has 16 residues. V was clipped by 2 bases and J by 4 bases, with 16 bases between them. Germline loops: CDR1 SGHRS, CDR2 YFSETQ.

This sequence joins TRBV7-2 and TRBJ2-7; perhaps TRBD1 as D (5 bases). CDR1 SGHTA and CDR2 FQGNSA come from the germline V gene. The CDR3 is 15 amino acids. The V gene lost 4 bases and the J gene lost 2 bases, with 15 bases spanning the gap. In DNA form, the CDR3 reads TGTGCCAGCAGCTCTAGACAGCTATATCCCTACGAGCAGTACTTC. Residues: CASSSRQLYPYEQYF.

CDR3 sequence: CASSPVAATEAFF. The DNA of the CDR3 is TGCGCCAGCAGCCCAGTGGCTGCCACTGAAGCTTTCTTT. This chain joins TRBV4-3 and TRBJ1-1; D unclear. The CDR3 covers 13 residues. Trimming cost V 4 bases and J 4 bases, with 10 bases left between them. CDR1 is LGHNA and CDR2 is YSLEER in the germline V gene.

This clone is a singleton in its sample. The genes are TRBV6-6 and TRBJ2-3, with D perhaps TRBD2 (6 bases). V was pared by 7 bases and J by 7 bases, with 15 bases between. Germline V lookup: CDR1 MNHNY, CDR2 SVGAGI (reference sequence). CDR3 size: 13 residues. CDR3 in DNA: TGTGCCAGCACACCCGGGACTCCTAATACGCAGTATTTT. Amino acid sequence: CASTPGTPNTQYF.

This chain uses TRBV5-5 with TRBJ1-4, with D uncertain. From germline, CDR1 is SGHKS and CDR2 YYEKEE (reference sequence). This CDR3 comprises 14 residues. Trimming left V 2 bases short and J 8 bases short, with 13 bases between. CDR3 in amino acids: CASSLGSFGEKLFF. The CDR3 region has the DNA TGTGCCAGCAGCTTAGGGTCTTTCGGAGAAAAACTGTTTTTT. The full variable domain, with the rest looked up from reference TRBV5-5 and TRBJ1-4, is DAGVTQSPTHLIKTRGQQVTLRCSPISGHKSVSWYQQVLGQGPQFIFQYYEKEERGRGNFPDRFSARQFPNYSSELNVNALLLGDSALYLCASSLGSFGEKLFFGSGTQLSVL.

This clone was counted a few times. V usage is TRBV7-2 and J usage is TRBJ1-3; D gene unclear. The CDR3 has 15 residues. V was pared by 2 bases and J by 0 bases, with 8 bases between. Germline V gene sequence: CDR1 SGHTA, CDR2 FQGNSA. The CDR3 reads CASSLFASSGNTIYF. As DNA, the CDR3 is TGTGCCAGCAGCTTATTTGCAAGCTCTGGAAACACCATATATTTT.

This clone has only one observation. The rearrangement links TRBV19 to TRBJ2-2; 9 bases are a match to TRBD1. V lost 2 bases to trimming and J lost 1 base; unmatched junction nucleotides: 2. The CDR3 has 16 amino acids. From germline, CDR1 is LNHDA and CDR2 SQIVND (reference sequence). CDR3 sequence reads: CASSIWGQGNTGELFF. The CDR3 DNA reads TGTGCCAGTAGTATATGGGGACAGGGGAACACCGGGGAGCTGTTTTTT.

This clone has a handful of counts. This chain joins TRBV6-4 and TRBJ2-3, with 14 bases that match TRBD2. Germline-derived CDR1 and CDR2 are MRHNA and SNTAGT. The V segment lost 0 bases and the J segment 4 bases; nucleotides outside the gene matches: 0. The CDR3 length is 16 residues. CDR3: CASSDSTSGGADTQYF. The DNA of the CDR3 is TGTGCCAGCAGTGACTCGACTAGCGGGGGGGCAGATACGCAGTATTTT.

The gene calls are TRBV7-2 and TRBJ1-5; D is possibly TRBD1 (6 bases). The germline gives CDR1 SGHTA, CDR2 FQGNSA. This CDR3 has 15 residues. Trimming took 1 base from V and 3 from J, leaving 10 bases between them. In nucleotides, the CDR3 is TGTGCCAGCAGCTTAGTTTCAGGGGACAATCAGCCCCAGCATTTT. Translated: CASSLVSGDNQPQHF.

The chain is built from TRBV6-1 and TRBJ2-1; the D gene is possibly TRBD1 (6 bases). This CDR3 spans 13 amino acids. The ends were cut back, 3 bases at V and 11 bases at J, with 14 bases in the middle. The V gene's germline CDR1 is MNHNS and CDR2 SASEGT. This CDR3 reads CASSEGTQGKQFF. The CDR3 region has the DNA TGTGCCAGCAGTGAGGGGACACAGGGTAAGCAGTTCTTC.

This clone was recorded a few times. The CDR3 loop is CASRANNRGEFF. The CDR3, as DNA: TGTGCCAGCAGGGCCAACAACAGGGGGGAGTTCTTC. The chain carries TRBV6-5 and TRBJ2-1; 8 bases agree with TRBD1. There are 12 residues in the CDR3. Per the germline V gene, CDR1 is MNHEY and CDR2 is SVGAGI. Trimming cost V 6 bases and J 14 bases; bases outside gene matches: 9.

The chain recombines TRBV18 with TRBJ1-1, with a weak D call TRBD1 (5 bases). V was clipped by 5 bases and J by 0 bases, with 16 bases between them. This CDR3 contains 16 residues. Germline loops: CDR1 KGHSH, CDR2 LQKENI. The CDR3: CASSTVRQKMNTEAFF. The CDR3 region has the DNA TGTGCCAGCTCAACTGTAAGACAGAAGATGAACACTGAAGCTTTCTTT.

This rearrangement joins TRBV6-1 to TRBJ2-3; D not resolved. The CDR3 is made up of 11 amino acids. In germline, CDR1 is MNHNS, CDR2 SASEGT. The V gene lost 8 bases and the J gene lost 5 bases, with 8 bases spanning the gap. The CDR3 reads CASRMRDTQYF. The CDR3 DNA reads TGTGCCAGCCGTATGAGAGATACGCAGTATTTT.

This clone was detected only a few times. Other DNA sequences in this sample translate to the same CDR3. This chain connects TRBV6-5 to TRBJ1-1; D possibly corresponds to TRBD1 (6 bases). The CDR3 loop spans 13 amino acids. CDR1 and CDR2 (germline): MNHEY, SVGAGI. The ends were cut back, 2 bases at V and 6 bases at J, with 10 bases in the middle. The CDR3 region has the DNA TGTGCCAGCAGTTACGAGGGGGGGTCTGAAGCTTTCTTT. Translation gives CASSYEGGSEAFF.